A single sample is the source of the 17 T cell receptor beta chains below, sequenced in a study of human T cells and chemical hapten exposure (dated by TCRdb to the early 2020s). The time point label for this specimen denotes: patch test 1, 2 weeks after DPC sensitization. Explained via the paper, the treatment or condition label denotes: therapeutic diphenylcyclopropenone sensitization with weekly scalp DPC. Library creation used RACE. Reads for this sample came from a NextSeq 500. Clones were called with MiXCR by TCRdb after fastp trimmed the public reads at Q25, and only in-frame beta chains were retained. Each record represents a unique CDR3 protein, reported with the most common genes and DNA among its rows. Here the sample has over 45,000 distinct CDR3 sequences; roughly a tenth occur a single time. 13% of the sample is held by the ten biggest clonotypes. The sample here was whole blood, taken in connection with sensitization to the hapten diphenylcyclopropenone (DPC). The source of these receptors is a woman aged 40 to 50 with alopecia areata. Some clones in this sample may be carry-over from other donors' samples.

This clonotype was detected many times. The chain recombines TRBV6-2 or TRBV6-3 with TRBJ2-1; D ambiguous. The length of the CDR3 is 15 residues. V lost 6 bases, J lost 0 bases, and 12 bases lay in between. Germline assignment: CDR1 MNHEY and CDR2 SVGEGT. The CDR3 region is CASSPLTSSYNEQFF. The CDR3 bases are TGTGCCAGCAGCCCCCTAACGAGCTCCTACAATGAGCAGTTCTTC.

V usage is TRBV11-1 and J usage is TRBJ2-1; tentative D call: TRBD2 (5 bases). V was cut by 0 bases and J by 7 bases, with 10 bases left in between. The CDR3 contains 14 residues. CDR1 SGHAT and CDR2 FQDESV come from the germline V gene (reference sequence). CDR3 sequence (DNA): TGTGCCAGCAGCTTAGCGCGGGTACGGAATGAGCAGTTCTTC. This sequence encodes CASSLARVRNEQFF. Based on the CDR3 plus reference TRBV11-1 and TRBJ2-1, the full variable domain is EAEVAQSPRYKITEKSQAVAFWCDPISGHATLYWYRQILGQGPELLVQFQDESVVDDSQLPKDRFSAERLKGVDSTLKIQPAELGDSAMYLCASSLARVRNEQFFGPGTRLTVL.

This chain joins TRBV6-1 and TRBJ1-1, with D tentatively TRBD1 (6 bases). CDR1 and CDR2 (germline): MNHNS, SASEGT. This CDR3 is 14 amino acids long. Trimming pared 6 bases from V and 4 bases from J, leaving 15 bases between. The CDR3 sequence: CASRPTGGGTEAFF. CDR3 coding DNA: TGTGCCAGCAGGCCGACAGGCGGTGGCACTGAAGCTTTCTTT.

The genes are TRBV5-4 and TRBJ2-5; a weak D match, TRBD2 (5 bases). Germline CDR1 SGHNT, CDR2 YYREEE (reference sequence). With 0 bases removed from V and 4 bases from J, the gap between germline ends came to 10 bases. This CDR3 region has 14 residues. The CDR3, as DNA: TGTGCCAGCAGCTTGGCCGGGGTAGGAGAGACCCAGTACTTC. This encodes CASSLAGVGETQYF.

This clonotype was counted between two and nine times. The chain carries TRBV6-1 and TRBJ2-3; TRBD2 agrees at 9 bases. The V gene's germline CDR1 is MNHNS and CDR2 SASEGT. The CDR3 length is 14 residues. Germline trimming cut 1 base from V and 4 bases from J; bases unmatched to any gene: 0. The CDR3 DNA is TGTGCCAGCAGTGAAGGCGGGGGGGCAGATACGCAGTATTTT. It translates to CASSEGGGADTQYF.

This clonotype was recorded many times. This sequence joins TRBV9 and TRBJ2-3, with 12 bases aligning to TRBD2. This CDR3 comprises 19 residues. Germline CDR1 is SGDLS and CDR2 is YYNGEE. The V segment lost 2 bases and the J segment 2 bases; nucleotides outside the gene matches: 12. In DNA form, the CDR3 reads TGTGCCAGCAGCGTCGCCCCGCTCCTAGCGGGGGGGCCCACAGATACGCAGTATTTT. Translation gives CASSVAPLLAGGPTDTQYF. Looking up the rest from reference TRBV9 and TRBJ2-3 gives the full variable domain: DSGVTQTPKHLITATGQRVTLRCSPRSGDLSVYWYQQSLDQGLQFLIQYYNGEERAKGNILERFSAQQFPDLHSELNLSSLELGDSALYFCASSVAPLLAGGPTDTQYFGPGTRLTVL.

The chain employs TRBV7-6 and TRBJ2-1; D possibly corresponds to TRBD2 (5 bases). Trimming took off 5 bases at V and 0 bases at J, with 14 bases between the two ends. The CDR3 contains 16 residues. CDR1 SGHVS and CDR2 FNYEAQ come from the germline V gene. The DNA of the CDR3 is TGTGCCAGCAGCCTCGGGCCTAGCTTCTCCTACAATGAGCAGTTCTTC. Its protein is CASSLGPSFSYNEQFF.

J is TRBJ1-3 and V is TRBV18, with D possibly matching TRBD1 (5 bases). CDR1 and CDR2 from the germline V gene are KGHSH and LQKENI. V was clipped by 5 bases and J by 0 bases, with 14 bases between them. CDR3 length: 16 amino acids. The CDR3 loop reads CASSRDQGSSGNTIYF. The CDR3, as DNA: TGTGCCAGCTCAAGGGACCAGGGTTCCTCTGGAAACACCATATATTTT.

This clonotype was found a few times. The DNA for the CDR3 is TGTGCCAGCAGCCAGATACAGGGGGGAACTGAAAAACTGTTTTTT. Translated: CASSQIQGGTEKLFF. The chain combines TRBV7-9 with TRBJ1-4; 8 nucleotides agree with TRBD1. CDR3 length: 15 amino acids. Germline trimming cut 5 bases from V and 7 bases from J; bases unmatched to any gene: 9. Germline CDR1 and CDR2: SEHNR and FQNEAQ (reference sequence).

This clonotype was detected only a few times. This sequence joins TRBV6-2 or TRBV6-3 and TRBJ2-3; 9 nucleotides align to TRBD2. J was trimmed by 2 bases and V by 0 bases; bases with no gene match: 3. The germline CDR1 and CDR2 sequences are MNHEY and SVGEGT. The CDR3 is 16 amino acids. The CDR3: CASSYSLAGPTDTQYF. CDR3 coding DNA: TGTGCCAGCAGTTACTCTCTAGCGGGGCCCACAGATACGCAGTATTTT.

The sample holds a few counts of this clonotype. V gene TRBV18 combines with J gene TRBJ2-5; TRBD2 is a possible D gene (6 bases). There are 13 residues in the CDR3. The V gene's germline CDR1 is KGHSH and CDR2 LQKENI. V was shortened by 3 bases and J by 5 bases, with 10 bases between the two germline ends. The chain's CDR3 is CASSPRGGETQYF. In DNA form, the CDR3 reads TGTGCCAGCTCACCTAGGGGAGGTGAGACCCAGTACTTC.

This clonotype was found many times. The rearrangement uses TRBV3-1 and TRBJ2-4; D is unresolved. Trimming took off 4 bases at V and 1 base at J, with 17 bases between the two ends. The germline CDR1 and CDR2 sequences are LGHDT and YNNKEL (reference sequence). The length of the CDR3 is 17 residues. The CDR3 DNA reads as TGTGCCAGCAGCCCGACGGACCCGCTGATGGCCAAAAACATTCAGTACTTC. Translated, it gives CASSPTDPLMAKNIQYF.

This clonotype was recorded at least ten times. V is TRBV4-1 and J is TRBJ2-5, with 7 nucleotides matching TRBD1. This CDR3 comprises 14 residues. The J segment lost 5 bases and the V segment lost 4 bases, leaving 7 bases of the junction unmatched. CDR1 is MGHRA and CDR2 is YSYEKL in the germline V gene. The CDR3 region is CASSPQGVGETQYF. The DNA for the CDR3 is TGCGCCAGCAGCCCTCAGGGGGTTGGGGAGACCCAGTACTTC.

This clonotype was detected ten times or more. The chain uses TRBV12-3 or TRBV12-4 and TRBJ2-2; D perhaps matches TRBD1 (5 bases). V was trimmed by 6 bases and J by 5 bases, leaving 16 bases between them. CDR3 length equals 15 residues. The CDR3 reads CASRTSAGRTGELFF. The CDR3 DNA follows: TGTGCCAGCAGAACTTCGGCAGGGCGGACCGGGGAGCTGTTTTTT.

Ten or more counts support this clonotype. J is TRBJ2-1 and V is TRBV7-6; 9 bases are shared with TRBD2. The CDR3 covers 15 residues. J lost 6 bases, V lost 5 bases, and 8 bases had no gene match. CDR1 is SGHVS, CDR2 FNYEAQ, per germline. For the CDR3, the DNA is TGTGCCAGCAGCGGGCGAGCGGGGGGTCTCAATGAGCAGTTCTTC. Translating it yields CASSGRAGGLNEQFF.

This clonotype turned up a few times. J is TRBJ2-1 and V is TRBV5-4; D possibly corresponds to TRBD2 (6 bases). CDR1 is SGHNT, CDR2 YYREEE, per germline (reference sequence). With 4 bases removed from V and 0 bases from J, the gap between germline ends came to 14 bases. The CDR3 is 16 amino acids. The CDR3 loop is CASSPRGVPSYNEQFF. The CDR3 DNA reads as TGTGCCAGCAGCCCACGCGGGGTACCCTCCTACAATGAGCAGTTCTTC.

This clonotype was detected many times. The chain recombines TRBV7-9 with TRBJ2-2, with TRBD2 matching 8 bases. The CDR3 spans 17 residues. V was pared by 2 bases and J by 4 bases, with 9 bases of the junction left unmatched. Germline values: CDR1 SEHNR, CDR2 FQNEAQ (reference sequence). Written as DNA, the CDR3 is TGTGCCAGCAGCTTACCCTTTAGCGGGGTATTCACCGGGGAGCTGTTTTTT. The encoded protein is CASSLPFSGVFTGELFF.